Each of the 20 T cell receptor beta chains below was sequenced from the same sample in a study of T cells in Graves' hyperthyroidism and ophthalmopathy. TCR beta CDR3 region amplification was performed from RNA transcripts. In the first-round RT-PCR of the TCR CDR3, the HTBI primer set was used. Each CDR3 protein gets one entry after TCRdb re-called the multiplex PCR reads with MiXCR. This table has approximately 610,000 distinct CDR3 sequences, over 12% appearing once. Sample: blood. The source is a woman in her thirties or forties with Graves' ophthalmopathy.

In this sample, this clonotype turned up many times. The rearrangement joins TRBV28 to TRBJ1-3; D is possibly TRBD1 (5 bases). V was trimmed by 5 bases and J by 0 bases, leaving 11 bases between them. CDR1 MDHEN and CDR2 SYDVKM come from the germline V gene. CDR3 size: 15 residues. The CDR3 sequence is CASSLTTVSGNTIYF. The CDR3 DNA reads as TGTGCCAGCAGTCTCACGACAGTCTCTGGAAACACCATATATTTT.

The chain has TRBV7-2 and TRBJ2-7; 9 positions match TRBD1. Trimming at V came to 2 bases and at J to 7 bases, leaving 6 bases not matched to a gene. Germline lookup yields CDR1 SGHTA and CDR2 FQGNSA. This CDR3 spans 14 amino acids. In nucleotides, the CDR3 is TGTGCCAGCAGCTTAATAACAGGGGGCCCTGAGCAGTACTTC. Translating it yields CASSLITGGPEQYF.

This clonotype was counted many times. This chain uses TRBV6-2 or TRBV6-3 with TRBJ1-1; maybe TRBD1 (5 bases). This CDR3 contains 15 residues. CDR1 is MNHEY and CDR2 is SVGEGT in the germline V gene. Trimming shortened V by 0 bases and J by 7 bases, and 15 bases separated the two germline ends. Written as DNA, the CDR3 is TGTGCCAGCAGTTACTCGGGGTCGGGACTCCTTGAAGCTTTCTTT. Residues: CASSYSGSGLLEAFF.

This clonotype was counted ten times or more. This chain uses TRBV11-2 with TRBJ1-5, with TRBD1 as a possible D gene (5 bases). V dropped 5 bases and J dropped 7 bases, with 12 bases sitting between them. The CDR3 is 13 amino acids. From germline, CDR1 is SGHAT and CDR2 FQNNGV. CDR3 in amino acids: CASSGGGDQPQHF. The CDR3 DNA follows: TGTGCCAGCAGCGGGGGGGGAGACCAGCCCCAGCATTTT.

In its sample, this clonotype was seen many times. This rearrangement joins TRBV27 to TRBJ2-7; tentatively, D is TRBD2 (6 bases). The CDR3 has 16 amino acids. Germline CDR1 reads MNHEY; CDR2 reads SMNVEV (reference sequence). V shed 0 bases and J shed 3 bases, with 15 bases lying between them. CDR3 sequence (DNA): TGTGCCAGCAGTTTATCTAAGGCGGGATCGGGCTACGAGCAGTACTTC. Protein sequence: CASSLSKAGSGYEQYF.

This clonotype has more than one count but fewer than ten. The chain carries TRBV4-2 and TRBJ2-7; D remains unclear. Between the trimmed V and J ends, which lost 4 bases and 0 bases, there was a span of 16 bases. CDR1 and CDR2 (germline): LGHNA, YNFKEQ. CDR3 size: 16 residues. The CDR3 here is CASSPRSDRSSYEQYF. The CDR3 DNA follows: TGTGCCAGCAGCCCCCGATCGGACCGATCCTCCTACGAGCAGTACTTC.

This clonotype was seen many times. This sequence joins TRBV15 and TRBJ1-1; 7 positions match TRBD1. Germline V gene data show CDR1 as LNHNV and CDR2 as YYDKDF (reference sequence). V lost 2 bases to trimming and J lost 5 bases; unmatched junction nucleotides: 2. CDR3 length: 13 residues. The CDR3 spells CATSRQDRTEAFF. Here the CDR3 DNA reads TGTGCCACCAGCAGACAGGACAGGACTGAAGCTTTCTTT.

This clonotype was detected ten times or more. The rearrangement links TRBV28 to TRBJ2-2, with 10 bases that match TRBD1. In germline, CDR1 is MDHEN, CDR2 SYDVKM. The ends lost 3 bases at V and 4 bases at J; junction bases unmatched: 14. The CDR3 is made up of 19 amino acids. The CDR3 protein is CASSFLPGQGTLITGELFF. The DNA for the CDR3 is TGTGCCAGCAGTTTTCTACCGGGACAGGGGACCCTAATCACCGGGGAGCTGTTTTTT.

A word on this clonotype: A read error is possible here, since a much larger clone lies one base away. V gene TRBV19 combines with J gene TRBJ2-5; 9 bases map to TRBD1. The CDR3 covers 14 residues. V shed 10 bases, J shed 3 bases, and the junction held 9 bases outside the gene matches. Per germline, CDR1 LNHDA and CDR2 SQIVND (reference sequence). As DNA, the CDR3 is TGTGCCACAAACGACAGGGGGAACGAAGAGACCCAGTACTTC. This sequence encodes CATNDRGNEETQYF.

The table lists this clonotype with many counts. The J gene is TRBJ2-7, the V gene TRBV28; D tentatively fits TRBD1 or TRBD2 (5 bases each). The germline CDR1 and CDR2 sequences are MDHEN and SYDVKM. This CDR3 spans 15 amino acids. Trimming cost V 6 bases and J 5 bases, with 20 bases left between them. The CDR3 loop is CASSLKDVGTHEQYF. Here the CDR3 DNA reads TGTGCCAGCAGCCTTAAGGACGTGGGGACCCACGAGCAGTACTTC.

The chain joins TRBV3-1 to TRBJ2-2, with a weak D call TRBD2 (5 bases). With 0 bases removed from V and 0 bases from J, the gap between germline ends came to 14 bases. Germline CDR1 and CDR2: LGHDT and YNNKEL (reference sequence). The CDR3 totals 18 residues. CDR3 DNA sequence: TGTGCCAGCAGCCAAGATTCCGTCCAGCGGACGAACACCGGGGAGCTGTTTTTT. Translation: CASSQDSVQRTNTGELFF.

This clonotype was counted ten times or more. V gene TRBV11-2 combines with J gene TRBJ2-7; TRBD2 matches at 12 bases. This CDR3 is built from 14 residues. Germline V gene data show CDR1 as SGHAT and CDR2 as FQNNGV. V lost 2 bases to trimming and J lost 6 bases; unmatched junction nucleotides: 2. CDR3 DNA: TGTGCCAGCAGCTTACAACTAGCGGGAGGCGAGCAGTACTTC. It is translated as CASSLQLAGGEQYF.

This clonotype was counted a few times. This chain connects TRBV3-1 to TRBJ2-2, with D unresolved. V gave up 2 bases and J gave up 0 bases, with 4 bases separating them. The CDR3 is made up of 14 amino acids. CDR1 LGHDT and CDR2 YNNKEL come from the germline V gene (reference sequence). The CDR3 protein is CASSQNPNTGELFF. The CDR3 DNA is TGTGCCAGCAGCCAAAACCCGAACACCGGGGAGCTGTTTTTT.

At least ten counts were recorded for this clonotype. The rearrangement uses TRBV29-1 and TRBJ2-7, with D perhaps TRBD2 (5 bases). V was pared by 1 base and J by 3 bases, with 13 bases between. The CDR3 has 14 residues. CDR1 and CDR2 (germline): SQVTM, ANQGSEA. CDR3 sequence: CSVEGPGTNYEQYF. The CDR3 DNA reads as TGCAGCGTTGAAGGTCCGGGAACGAACTACGAGCAGTACTTC.

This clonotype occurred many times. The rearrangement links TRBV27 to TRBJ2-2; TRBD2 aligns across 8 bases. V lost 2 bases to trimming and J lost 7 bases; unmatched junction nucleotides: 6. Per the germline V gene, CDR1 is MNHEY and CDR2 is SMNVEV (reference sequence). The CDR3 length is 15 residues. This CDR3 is CASSLREGVNGELFF. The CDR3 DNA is TGTGCCAGCAGTTTACGGGAGGGGGTTAACGGGGAGCTGTTTTTT.

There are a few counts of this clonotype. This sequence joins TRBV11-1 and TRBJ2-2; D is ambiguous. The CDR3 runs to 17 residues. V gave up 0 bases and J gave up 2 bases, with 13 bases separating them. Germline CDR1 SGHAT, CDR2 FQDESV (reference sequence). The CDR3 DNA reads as TGTGCCAGCAGCTTAGCTTCCGCACCACTAAACACCGGGGAGCTGTTTTTT. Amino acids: CASSLASAPLNTGELFF.

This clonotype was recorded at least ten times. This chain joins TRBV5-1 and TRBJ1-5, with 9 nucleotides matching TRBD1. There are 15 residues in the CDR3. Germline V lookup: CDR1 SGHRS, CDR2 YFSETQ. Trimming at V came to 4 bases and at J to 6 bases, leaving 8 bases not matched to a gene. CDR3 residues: CASSPEGQGGQPQHF. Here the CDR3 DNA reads TGCGCCAGCAGCCCTGAGGGACAGGGAGGTCAGCCCCAGCATTTT.

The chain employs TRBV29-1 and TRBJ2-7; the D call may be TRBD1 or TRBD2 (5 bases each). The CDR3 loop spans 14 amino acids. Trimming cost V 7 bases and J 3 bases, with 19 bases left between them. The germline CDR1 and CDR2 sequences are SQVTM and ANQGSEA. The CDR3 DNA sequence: TGCAGCGCTAGGGACGGGTCGGTAGACTACGAGCAGTACTTC. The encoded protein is CSARDGSVDYEQYF.

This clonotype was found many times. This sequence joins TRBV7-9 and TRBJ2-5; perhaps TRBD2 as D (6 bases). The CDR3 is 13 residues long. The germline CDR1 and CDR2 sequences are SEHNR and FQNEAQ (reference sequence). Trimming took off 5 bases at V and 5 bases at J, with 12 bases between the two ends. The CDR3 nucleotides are TGTGCCAGCAGCGACTCGGGAGCCGAGACCCAGTACTTC. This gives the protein CASSDSGAETQYF.

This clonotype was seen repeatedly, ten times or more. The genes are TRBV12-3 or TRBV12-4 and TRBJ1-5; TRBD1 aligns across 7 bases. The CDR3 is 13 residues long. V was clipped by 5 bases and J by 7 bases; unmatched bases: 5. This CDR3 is CASSTRQGQPQHF. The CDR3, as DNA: TGTGCCAGCAGTACCCGACAGGGACAGCCCCAGCATTTT.